Following are 11 T cell receptor beta chains from one sample sequenced in a study of T cell repertoires in cytomegalovirus infection. In TCRdb, the reads were re-called with MiXCR into one record per CDR3 protein. Among roughly 180,000 distinct CDR3 sequences listed, over 25% were seen once. The specimen sequenced was PBMCs. The source is a human donor in good health (CMV status not recorded). Some clones in this sample may be carry-over from other donors' samples.

This clonotype was detected only a few times. This rearrangement joins TRBV19 to TRBJ2-7, with 9 bases that match TRBD1. The J segment lost 2 bases and the V segment lost 5 bases, leaving 4 bases of the junction unmatched. The V gene's germline CDR1 is LNHDA and CDR2 SQIVND (reference sequence). The CDR3 has 14 amino acids. CDR3 nucleotide sequence: TGTGCCAGTAGTGTCAGACAGGGGGCCTACGAGCAGTACTTC. As protein: CASSVRQGAYEQYF.

The chain carries TRBV29-1 and TRBJ1-1, with D perhaps TRBD1 (6 bases). The CDR3 loop spans 14 amino acids. CDR1 is SQVTM and CDR2 is ANQGSEA in the germline V gene. V shed 3 bases and J shed 5 bases, with 16 bases lying between them. DNA of the CDR3: TGCAGCGTTGAGCCAACAGGGCCGGGGACTGAAGCTTTCTTT. This encodes CSVEPTGPGTEAFF.

This clonotype was recorded at least ten times. The rearrangement uses TRBV7-9 and TRBJ1-5, with D perhaps TRBD1 (6 bases). CDR1 and CDR2 (germline): SEHNR, FQNEAQ (reference sequence). Trimming left V 3 bases short and J 8 bases short, with 17 bases between. The CDR3 length is 15 residues. The CDR3 bases are TGTGCCAGCAGCTTGGACCCACAGGGCCGGGAGCCCCAGCATTTT. Encoded protein: CASSLDPQGREPQHF. The whole variable domain, remainder taken from reference TRBV7-9 and TRBJ1-5, is DTGVSQNPRHKITKRGQNVTFRCDPISEHNRLYWYRQTLGQGPEFLTYFQNEAQLEKSRLLSDRFSAERPKGSFSTLEIQRTEQGDSAMYLCASSLDPQGREPQHFGDGTRLSIL.

This clonotype was found many times. CDR3 bases: TGTGCCAGCAGCCCACTGCGGGGATCGGAGACCCAGTACTTC. This translates into CASSPLRGSETQYF. The chain carries TRBV7-8 and TRBJ2-5; the D gene is possibly TRBD2 (6 bases). CDR3 length equals 14 residues. CDR1 is SGHVS, CDR2 FQNEAQ, per germline. Trimming removed 5 bases from V and 5 bases from J, with 15 bases in between.

This chain links TRBV4-1 with TRBJ2-3; TRBD1 matches 10 bases. Germline V gene sequence: CDR1 MGHRA, CDR2 YSYEKL. The CDR3 runs 15 residues. Losses at the gene ends were 6 bases for V and 3 bases for J; bases not matched to a gene: 6. CDR3 sequence reads: CASRLTGGATDTQYF. In nucleotides, the CDR3 is TGCGCCAGCAGGCTGACAGGGGGCGCGACAGATACGCAGTATTTT.

This sequence joins TRBV12-3 or TRBV12-4 and TRBJ2-2; a weak D match, TRBD2 (6 bases). With 3 bases removed from V and 1 base from J, the gap between germline ends came to 12 bases. The CDR3 runs 16 residues. CDR3 bases: TGTGCCAGCAGTTTCCGGGGGATGGTGAACACCGGGGAGCTGTTTTTT. Translated, it gives CASSFRGMVNTGELFF.

The table lists this clonotype with a few counts. The chain uses TRBV11-2 and TRBJ2-7; perhaps TRBD2 as D (5 bases). The V gene's germline CDR1 is SGHAT and CDR2 FQNNGV. The germline V and J ends were trimmed by 1 base and 2 bases, with 9 bases remaining between them. The CDR3 contains 14 residues. DNA of the CDR3: TGTGCCAGCAGCTTAGGACCGGGGACCTACGAGCAGTACTTC. Translation gives CASSLGPGTYEQYF.

This clonotype was seen a few times. This chain links TRBV5-4 with TRBJ2-6, with D possibly TRBD2 on 6 matching bases. Trimming pared 3 bases from V and 2 bases from J, leaving 9 bases between. The CDR3 loop spans 15 amino acids. Per germline, CDR1 SGHNT and CDR2 YYREEE (reference sequence). CDR3 in amino acids: CASSSGLAGANVLTF. The CDR3 coding sequence is TGTGCCAGCAGCTCGGGACTGGCTGGGGCCAACGTCCTGACTTTC.

This sequence joins TRBV5-6 and TRBJ1-1; 7 bases map to TRBD1. Germline V gene data show CDR1 as SGHDT and CDR2 as YYEEEE. Unmatched junction bases numbered 11, after V lost 4 bases and J lost 2 bases. The CDR3 covers 16 residues. The CDR3 sequence is CASSVMLTGPNTEAFF. The CDR3 coding sequence is TGTGCCAGCAGCGTAATGTTGACAGGGCCAAACACTGAAGCTTTCTTT.

The CDR3 DNA reads as TGTGCCAGCAGCCCCGGGACAGCTCAGGGCCTCCACTTT. Translated, it gives CASSPGTAQGLHF. The chain recombines TRBV6-1 with TRBJ1-6, with 7 bases matching TRBD1. V trimming: 6 bases; J trimming: 15 bases; junction bases outside the gene matches: 11. The CDR3 is 13 residues long. Per germline, CDR1 MNHNS and CDR2 SASEGT.

The chain employs TRBV27 and TRBJ2-7, with D tentatively TRBD1 or TRBD2 (5 bases each). The length of the CDR3 is 14 residues. Germline V gene data show CDR1 as MNHEY and CDR2 as SMNVEV (reference sequence). V lost 2 bases, J lost 7 bases, and 15 bases lay in between. CDR3 sequence (DNA): TGTGCCAGCAGTTTAGTGTCCCCAGGGAGTGAGCAGTACTTC. It translates to CASSLVSPGSEQYF.